The 16 T cell receptor beta chains given below trace back to one sample, sequenced in a study of blood T cell repertoires in COVID-19. TCRdb's table, derived via immunoSEQ multiplex PCR, lists solely in-frame clones and lacks some. The sample shows hundreds of thousands of clones, around 91% of them seen only once. Material for sequencing was peripheral blood. These receptors were collected from a woman aged 18 to 35 who had recovered from COVID-19.

This chain connects TRBV27 to TRBJ2-1, with 9 bases fitting TRBD2. CDR1 is MNHEY and CDR2 is SMNVEV in the germline V gene (reference sequence). The CDR3 has 18 residues. With V trimmed by 6 bases and J by 1 base, 13 bases remained unmatched. The CDR3 sequence: CASSPASLGLASYNEQFF. CDR3 DNA sequence: TGTGCCAGCAGCCCGGCGTCGTTGGGACTAGCATCCTACAATGAGCAGTTCTTC.

The gene calls are TRBV19 and TRBJ1-1, with 10 bases identical to TRBD1. J lost 0 bases, V lost 5 bases, and 9 bases had no gene match. This CDR3 has 17 residues. Germline V gene lookup returns CDR1 LNHDA and CDR2 SQIVND (reference sequence). CDR3 amino acids: CASSARTGGVMNTEAFF. In DNA, the CDR3 is TGTGCCAGTAGTGCCCGGACAGGGGGTGTAATGAACACTGAAGCTTTCTTT.

This chain links TRBV30 with TRBJ1-2; D call uncertain. Trimming shortened V by 8 bases and J by 8 bases, and 21 bases separated the two germline ends. Germline CDR1 and CDR2: GTSNPN and SVGIG (reference sequence). The CDR3 is 13 residues long. The CDR3: CAGSSGKVGGYTF. CDR3 sequence (DNA): TGTGCCGGCTCGTCCGGGAAAGTAGGAGGCTACACCTTC.

The J gene is TRBJ2-2, the V gene TRBV11-2; 13 bases are a match to TRBD2. CDR1 and CDR2 from the germline V gene are SGHAT and FQNNGV. The CDR3 is 17 amino acids. J lost 4 bases, V lost 10 bases, and 12 bases had no gene match. The CDR3 DNA sequence: TGTGCCACTAAACCGGGACTAGCGGGAAGATTCACCGGGGAGCTGTTTTTT. This gives the protein CATKPGLAGRFTGELFF.

This chain connects TRBV10-3 to TRBJ1-2; 9 bases fit TRBD1. V was pared by 9 bases and J by 4 bases, with 15 bases of the junction left unmatched. CDR3 size: 16 residues. CDR1 is ENHRY and CDR2 is SYGVKD in the germline V gene. The CDR3, as DNA: TGTGCCATACGAACCTTTTGGGGACAGGGCACCTATGGCTACACCTTC. As protein: CAIRTFWGQGTYGYTF.

This rearrangement joins TRBV28 to TRBJ2-3; a weak D match, TRBD2 (5 bases). In germline, CDR1 is MDHEN, CDR2 SYDVKM. With 2 bases removed from V and 4 bases from J, the gap between germline ends came to 13 bases. CDR3 length: 15 residues. The CDR3 coding sequence is TGTGCCAGCAGTTTAAGGCCCCGGGGTCCAGATACGCAGTATTTT. This sequence encodes CASSLRPRGPDTQYF.

The genes are TRBV6-7 and TRBJ1-2; no reliable D call. TRBV6-7 falls under the ORF class, with uncertain function. The CDR3 runs to 16 residues. V was cut by 7 bases and J by 7 bases, with 25 bases left in between. The CDR3 spells CASTTPGGLGLRGYTF. DNA for the CDR3: TGTGCCAGCACCACACCGGGCGGGTTGGGTTTGCGTGGCTACACCTTC.

This chain joins TRBV6-2 or TRBV6-3 and TRBJ2-5; TRBD2 matches 9 bases. The junction had 4 bases not matched to a gene; V was cut back by 2 bases and J by 0 bases. CDR3 length: 16 amino acids. Germline CDR1 reads MNHEY; CDR2 reads SVGEGT. CDR3 nucleotides: TGTGCCAGCAGTTACGGGACTAGCACAGACCAAGAGACCCAGTACTTC. This sequence encodes CASSYGTSTDQETQYF.

This chain links TRBV10-1 with TRBJ2-7; TRBD1 matches 7 bases. The CDR3 extends over 12 amino acids. The germline V gene encodes CDR1 WNHNN and CDR2 SYGVQD (reference sequence). J was trimmed by 6 bases and V by 6 bases; bases with no gene match: 5. This CDR3 reads CASRGTEGEQYV. The CDR3 DNA is TGCGCCAGCAGAGGGACAGAGGGCGAGCAGTACGTC.

This sequence joins TRBV6-5 and TRBJ1-3; D gene ambiguous. Trimming took off 5 bases at V and 0 bases at J, with 11 bases between the two ends. The CDR3 has 15 amino acids. Per germline, CDR1 MNHEY and CDR2 SVGAGI. CDR3 nucleotide sequence: TGTGCCAGCAGTAATACCGACACCTCTGGAAACACCATATATTTT. Its protein product is CASSNTDTSGNTIYF.

The rearrangement uses TRBV7-2 and TRBJ1-1; D is perhaps TRBD1 (5 bases). Trimming removed 1 base from V and 9 bases from J, with 15 bases in between. Germline V lookup: CDR1 SGHTA, CDR2 FQGNSA. This CDR3 is 14 amino acids long. CDR3 residues: CASSLDFQGEKAFF. CDR3 DNA sequence: TGTGCCAGCAGCTTAGACTTCCAGGGTGAGAAAGCTTTCTTT.

The chain recombines TRBV4-3 with TRBJ2-3; D is perhaps TRBD2 (5 bases). CDR1 LGHNA and CDR2 YSLEER come from the germline V gene. The CDR3 length is 16 residues. V was clipped by 4 bases and J by 5 bases, with 19 bases between them. CDR3 sequence (DNA): TGCGCCAGCAGCCGGCAGCGGAGGAGACACATAGATACGCAGTATTTT. As protein: CASSRQRRRHIDTQYF.

This chain links TRBV24-1 with TRBJ1-2; possible D gene TRBD1, 6 bases. CDR1 and CDR2 (germline): KGHDR, SFDVKD. With 7 bases removed from V and 5 bases from J, the gap between germline ends came to 16 bases. The CDR3 extends over 14 amino acids. The CDR3 spells CATSATGFGYGYTF. The CDR3 region has the DNA TGTGCCACCAGCGCGACAGGTTTTGGTTATGGCTACACCTTC.

V usage is TRBV7-2 and J usage is TRBJ2-7, with D tentatively TRBD1 (5 bases). CDR3 length: 15 residues. The V gene's germline CDR1 is SGHTA and CDR2 FQGNSA. The V gene lost 5 bases and the J gene lost 5 bases, with 19 bases spanning the gap. CDR3 nucleotides: TGTGCCAGCAGCCCAGACCCCAGGGCAATCCACGAGCAGTACGTC. Translating gives CASSPDPRAIHEQYV.

The chain employs TRBV15 and TRBJ2-3, with D possibly being TRBD1 (6 bases). The CDR3 consists of 14 residues. V lost 5 bases and J 2 bases, leaving 11 bases between the germline ends. The germline CDR1 and CDR2 sequences are LNHNV and YYDKDF (reference sequence). CDR3 nucleotide sequence: TGTGCCACCAGCGGTGACAGGCCCACAGATACGCAGTATTTT. Translation gives CATSGDRPTDTQYF.

This sequence joins TRBV6-5 and TRBJ2-1; a possible D gene is TRBD2 (5 bases). Between the trimmed V and J ends, which lost 6 bases and 6 bases, there was a span of 9 bases. CDR1 is MNHEY, CDR2 SVGAGI, per germline. The CDR3 extends over 12 amino acids. CDR3 in amino acids: CASRGAVNEQFF. As DNA, the CDR3 is TGTGCCAGCAGAGGAGCGGTCAATGAGCAGTTCTTC.